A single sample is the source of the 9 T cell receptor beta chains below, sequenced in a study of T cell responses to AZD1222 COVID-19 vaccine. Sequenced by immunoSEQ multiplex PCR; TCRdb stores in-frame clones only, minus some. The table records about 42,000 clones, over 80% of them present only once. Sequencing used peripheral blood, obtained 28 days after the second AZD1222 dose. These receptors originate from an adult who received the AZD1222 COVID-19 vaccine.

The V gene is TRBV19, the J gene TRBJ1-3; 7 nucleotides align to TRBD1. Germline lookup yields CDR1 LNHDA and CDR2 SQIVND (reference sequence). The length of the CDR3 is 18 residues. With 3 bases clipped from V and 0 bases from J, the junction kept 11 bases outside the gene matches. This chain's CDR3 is CASSMGGQRGSSGNTIYF. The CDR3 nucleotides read TGTGCCAGTAGTATGGGGGGACAGCGCGGGAGCTCTGGAAACACCATATATTTT.

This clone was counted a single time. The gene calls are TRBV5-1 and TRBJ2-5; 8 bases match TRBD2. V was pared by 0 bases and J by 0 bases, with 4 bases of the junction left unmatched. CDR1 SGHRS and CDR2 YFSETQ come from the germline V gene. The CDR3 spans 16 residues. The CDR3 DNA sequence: TGCGCCAGCAGCTTGGTGGGCGGGGGGCACCAAGAGACCCAGTACTTC. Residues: CASSLVGGGHQETQYF.

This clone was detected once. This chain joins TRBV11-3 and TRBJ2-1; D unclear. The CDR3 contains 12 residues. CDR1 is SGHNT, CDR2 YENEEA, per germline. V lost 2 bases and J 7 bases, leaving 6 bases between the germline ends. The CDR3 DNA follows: TGTGCCAGCAGCTTAAATCGTAATGAGCAGTTCTTC. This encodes CASSLNRNEQFF.

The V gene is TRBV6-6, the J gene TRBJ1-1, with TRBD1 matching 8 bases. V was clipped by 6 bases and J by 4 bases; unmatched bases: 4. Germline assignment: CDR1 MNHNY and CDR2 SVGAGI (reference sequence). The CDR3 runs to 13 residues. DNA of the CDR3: TGTGCCAGCAGCCGCACAGGGGGCACTGAAGCTTTCTTT. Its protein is CASSRTGGTEAFF.

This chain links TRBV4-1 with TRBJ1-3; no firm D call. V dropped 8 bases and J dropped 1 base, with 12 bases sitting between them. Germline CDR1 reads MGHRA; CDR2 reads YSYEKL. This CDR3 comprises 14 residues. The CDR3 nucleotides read TGCGCCAGCCGAACGGAAGGTTCTGGAAACACCATATATTTT. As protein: CASRTEGSGNTIYF.

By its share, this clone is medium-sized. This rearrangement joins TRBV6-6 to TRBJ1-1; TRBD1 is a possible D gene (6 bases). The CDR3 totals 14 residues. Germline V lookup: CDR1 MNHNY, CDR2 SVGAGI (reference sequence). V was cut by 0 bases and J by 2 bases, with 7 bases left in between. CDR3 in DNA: TGTGCCAGCAGTTACTCGGACAGCAACACTGAAGCTTTCTTT. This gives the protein CASSYSDSNTEAFF.

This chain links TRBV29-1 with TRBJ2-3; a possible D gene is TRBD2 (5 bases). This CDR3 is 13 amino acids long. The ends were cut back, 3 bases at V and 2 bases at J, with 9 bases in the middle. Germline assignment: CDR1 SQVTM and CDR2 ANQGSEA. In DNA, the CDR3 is TGCAGCGTTGAGAGCGGATCCACAGATACGCAGTATTTT. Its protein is CSVESGSTDTQYF.

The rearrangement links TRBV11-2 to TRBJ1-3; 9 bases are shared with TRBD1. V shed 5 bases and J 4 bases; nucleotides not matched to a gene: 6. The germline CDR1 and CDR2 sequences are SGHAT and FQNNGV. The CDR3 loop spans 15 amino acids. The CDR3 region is CASSAGTGRGNTIYF. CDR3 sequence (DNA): TGTGCCAGCAGCGCCGGGACAGGGAGAGGAAACACCATATATTTT.

The CDR3 DNA follows: TGTGCCAGCAGCCGTAGAATGAACACTGAAGCTTTCTTT. It is translated as CASSRRMNTEAFF. The V and J genes are TRBV6-2 or TRBV6-3 and TRBJ1-1; no firm D call. The CDR3 consists of 13 residues. CDR1 is MNHEY and CDR2 is SVGEGT in the germline V gene. V was cut by 6 bases and J by 0 bases, with 8 bases left in between.